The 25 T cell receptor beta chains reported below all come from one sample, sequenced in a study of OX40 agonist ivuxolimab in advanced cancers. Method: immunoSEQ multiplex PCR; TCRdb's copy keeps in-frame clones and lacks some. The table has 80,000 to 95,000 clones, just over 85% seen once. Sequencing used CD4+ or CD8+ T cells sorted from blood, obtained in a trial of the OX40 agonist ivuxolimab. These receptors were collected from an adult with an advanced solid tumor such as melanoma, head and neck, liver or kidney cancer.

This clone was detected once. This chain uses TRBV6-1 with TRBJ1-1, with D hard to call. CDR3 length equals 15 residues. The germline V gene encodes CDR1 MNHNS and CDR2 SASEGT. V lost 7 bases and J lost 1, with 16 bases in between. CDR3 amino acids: CASKTEGWGNTEAFF. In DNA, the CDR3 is TGTGCCAGCAAGACTGAGGGTTGGGGGAACACTGAAGCTTTCTTT.

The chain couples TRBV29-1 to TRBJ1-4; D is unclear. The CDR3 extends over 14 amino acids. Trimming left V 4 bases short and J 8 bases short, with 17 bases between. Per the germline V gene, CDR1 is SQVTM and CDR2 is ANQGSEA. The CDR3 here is CSVGAGSGYEKLFF. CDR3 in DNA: TGCAGCGTTGGGGCGGGGAGCGGTTACGAAAAACTGTTTTTT.

Written as DNA, the CDR3 is TGTGCCAGTACCGTCCGGGGACAAGGTCAGCCCCAGCATTTT. It specifies CASTVRGQGQPQHF. This chain uses TRBV19 with TRBJ1-5; D is perhaps TRBD1 (6 bases). The CDR3 extends over 14 amino acids. V shed 7 bases and J shed 6 bases, with 16 bases lying between them. CDR1 and CDR2 from the germline V gene are LNHDA and SQIVND (reference sequence).

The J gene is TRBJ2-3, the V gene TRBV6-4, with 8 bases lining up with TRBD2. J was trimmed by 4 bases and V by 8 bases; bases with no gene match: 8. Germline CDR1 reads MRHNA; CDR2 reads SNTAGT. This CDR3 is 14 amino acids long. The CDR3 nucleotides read TGTGCCAGCGGGGGGACCGGGGGGGCAGATACGCAGTATTTT. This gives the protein CASGGTGGADTQYF.

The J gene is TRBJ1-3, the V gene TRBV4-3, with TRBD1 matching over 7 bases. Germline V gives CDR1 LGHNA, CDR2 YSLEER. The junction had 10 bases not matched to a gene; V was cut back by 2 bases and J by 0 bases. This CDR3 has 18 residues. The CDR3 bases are TGCGCCAGCAGCCAATGGACAGGACGACAGAGCTCTGGAAACACCATATATTTT. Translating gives CASSQWTGRQSSGNTIYF.

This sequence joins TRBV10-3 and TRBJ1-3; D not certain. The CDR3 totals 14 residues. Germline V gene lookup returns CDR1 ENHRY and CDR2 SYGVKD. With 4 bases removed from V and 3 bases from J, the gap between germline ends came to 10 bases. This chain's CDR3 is CAISGGRDGNTIYF. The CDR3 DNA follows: TGTGCCATCAGTGGCGGGAGAGATGGAAACACCATATATTTT.

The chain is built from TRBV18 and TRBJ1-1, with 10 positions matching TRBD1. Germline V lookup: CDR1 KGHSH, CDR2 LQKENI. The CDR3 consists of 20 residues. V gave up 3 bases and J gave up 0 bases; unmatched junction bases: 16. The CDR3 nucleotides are TGTGCCAGCTCACCCCCGACAGGGGGCAGCGGCGTAAATCTGAACACTGAAGCTTTCTTT. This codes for CASSPPTGGSGVNLNTEAFF.

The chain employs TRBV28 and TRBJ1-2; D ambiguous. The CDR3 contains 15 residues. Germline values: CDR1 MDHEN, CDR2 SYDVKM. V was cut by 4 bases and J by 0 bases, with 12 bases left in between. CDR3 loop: CASSSPSLTNYGYTF. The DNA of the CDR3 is TGTGCCAGCAGTTCTCCTAGTTTGACTAACTATGGCTACACCTTC.

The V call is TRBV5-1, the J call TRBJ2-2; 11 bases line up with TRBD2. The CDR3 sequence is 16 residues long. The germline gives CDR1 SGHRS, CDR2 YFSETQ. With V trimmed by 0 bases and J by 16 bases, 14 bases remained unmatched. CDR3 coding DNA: TGCGCCAGCAGCTTGGACGGGACTAGCGGTCCTTTGGCCCCGTTTTTT. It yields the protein CASSLDGTSGPLAPFF.

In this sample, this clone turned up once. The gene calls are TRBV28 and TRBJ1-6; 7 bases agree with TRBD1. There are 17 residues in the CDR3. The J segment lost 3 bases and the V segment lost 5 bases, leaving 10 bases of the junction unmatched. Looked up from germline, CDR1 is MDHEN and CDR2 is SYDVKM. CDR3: CASSGGDRENYNSPLHF. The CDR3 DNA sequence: TGTGCCAGCAGTGGAGGGGACAGAGAAAACTATAATTCACCCCTCCACTTT.

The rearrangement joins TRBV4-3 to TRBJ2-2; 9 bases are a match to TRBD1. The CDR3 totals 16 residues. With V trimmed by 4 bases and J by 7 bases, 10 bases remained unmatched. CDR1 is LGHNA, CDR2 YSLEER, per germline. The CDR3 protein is CASSPLQTGGNGELFF. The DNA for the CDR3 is TGCGCCAGCAGCCCCCTCCAGACAGGGGGGAACGGGGAGCTGTTTTTT.

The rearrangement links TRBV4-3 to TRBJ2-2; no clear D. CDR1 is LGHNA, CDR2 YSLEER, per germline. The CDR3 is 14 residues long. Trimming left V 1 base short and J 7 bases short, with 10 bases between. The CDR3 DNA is TGCGCCAGCAGCCAAGCTAGACAAGTCGGGGAGCTGTTTTTT. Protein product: CASSQARQVGELFF.

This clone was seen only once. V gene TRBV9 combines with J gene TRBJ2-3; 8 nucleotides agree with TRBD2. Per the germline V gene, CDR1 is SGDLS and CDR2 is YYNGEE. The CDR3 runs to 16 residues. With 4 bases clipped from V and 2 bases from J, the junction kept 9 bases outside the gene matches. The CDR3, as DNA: TGTGCCAGCAGCCCAAGAGAGCGGGGGAACACAGATACGCAGTATTTT. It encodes CASSPRERGNTDTQYF.

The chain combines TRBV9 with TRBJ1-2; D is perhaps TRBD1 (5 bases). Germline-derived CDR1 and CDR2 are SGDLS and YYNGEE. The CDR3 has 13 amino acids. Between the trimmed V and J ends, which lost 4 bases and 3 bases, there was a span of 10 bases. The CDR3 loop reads CASSSLGDYGYTF. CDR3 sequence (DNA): TGTGCCAGCAGCTCCCTAGGGGACTATGGCTACACCTTC.

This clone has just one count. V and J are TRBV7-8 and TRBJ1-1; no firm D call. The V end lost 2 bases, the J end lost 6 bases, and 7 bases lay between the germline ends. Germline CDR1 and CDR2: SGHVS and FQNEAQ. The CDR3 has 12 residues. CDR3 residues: CASSLRSAEAFF. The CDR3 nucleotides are TGTGCCAGCAGCTTAAGGTCGGCTGAAGCTTTCTTT.

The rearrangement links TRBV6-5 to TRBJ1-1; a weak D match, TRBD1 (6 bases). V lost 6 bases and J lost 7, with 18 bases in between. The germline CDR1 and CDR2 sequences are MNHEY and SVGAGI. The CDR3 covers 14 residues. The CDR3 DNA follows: TGTGCCAGCAGAAGAACAGGGCCCATTCTTGAAGCTTTCTTT. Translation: CASRRTGPILEAFF.

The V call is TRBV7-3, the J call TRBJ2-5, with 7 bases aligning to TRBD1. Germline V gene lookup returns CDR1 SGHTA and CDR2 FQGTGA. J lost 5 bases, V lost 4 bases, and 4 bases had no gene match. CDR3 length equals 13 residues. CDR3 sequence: CASSSTGQETQYF. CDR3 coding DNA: TGTGCCAGCAGCTCGACAGGGCAGGAGACCCAGTACTTC.

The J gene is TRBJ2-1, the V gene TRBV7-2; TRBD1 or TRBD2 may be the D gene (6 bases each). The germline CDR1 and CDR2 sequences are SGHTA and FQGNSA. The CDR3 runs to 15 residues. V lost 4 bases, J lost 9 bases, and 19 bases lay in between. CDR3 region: CASSSDSTTGGEQFF. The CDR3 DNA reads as TGTGCCAGCAGCTCGGACAGCACTACCGGGGGTGAGCAGTTCTTC.

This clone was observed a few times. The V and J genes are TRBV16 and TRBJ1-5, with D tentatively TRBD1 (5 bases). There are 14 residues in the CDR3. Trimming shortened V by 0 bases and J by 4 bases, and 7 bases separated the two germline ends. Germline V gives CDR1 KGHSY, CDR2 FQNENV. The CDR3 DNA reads TGTGCCAGCAGCCAATCGGGGGTTAATCAGCCCCAGCATTTT. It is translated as CASSQSGVNQPQHF.

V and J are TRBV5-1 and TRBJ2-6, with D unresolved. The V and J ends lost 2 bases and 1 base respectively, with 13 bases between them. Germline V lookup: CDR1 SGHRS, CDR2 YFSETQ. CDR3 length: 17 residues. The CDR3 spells CASSFSPGYSGANVLTF. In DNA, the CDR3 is TGCGCCAGCAGCTTTAGTCCAGGTTATTCTGGGGCCAACGTCCTGACTTTC.

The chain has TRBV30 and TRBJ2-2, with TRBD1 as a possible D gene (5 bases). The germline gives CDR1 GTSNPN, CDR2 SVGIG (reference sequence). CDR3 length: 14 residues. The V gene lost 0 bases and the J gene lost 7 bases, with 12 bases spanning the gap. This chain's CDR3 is CAWSVLGQGGELFF. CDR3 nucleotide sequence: TGTGCCTGGAGTGTATTGGGGCAGGGCGGGGAGCTGTTTTTT.

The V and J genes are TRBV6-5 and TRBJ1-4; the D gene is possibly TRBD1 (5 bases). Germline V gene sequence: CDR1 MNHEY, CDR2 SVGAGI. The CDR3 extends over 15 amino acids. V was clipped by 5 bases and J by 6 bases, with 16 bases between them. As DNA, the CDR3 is TGTGCCAGCAGTCCCCAGGGACGTTGGGATGAAAAACTGTTTTTT. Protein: CASSPQGRWDEKLFF.

CDR3 region: CASTRGANEKLFF. The DNA for the CDR3 is TGCGCCAGCACCCGGGGGGCTAATGAAAAACTGTTTTTT. This rearrangement joins TRBV5-1 to TRBJ1-4, with TRBD1 as a possible D gene (5 bases). This CDR3 has 13 residues. V was pared by 6 bases and J by 3 bases, with 9 bases between. Germline CDR1 and CDR2: SGHRS and YFSETQ.

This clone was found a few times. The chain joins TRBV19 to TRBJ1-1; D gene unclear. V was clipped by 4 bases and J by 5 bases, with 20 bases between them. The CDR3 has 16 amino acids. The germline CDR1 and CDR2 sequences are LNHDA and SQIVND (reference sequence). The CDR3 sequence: CASSNPRDFTPTEAFF. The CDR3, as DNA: TGTGCCAGTAGTAACCCCCGAGATTTCACACCTACTGAAGCTTTCTTT.

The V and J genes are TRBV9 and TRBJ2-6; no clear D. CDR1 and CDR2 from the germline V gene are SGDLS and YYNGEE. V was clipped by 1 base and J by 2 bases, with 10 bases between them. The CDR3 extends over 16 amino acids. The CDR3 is CASSVLGRPGANVLTF. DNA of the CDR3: TGTGCCAGCAGCGTACTAGGGCGACCTGGGGCCAACGTCCTGACTTTC.